This entry features one TCR beta chain sequence. The antigen remains unidentified. This specimen comes from a study of cytotoxic CD8 clonotypes in ibrutinib-treated CLL. Study in general: Per sample, productive templates averaged around 260,000 and productive rearrangements averaged 94,082.

Clones were read by immunoSEQ multiplex PCR, and TCRdb kept only the in-frame ones, dropping some. Among fewer than 400,000 clones listed, about 61% were seen once. Findings and caveats of the study: Exceeding age-matched healthy donors, baseline clonality also tracked the counts of circulating CD8+ T cells. Ibrutinib response saw clonality rise, and progression saw it return toward baseline. Public clonotypes, found uncommonly, either contracted or stayed stable on treatment.

Germline V gives CDR1 SGHTA, CDR2 FQGTGA. The J segment lost 3 bases and the V segment lost 0 bases, leaving 8 bases of the junction unmatched. The CDR3 length is 17 residues. The source of this sequence is a human donor with chronic lymphocytic leukemia. The rearrangement uses TRBV7-3 and TRBJ1-1, with 9 bases matching TRBD1. Specimen: PBMCs, collected after 36 months of ibrutinib treatment. The CDR3 DNA follows: TGTGCCAGCAGCTTAACAATCGGGACAGGGAGGTACACTGAAGCTTTCTTT. Its protein is CASSLTIGTGRYTEAFF.